The clone carrying this T cell receptor (beta chain) has more than one count but fewer than ten. Its specificity is unknown. This sample is drawn from a study of T cell repertoires in cytomegalovirus infection. About the research overall: Recently identified HLA-C-restricted and well-studied HLA-B-restricted CMV epitopes were used. Indications came from public TCR beta signatures; they pointed to CMV infection and to a matching HLA type.

Each CDR3 protein gets one entry after TCRdb re-called the reads with MiXCR. The data contain 360,000 or so distinct CDR3 sequences, just under 35% of them seen just once; the ten biggest clones take up approximately 12%. The V gene's germline CDR1 is MNHNY and CDR2 SVGAGI (reference sequence). CDR3 length: 15 residues. The V segment lost 2 bases and the J segment 7 bases; nucleotides outside the gene matches: 6. General study results and limits: In two of eight donors, the top clonotype was HLA-C-restricted CMV-specific. Identification of carriers of CMV plus the relevant HLA was achieved through cumulative public TCR beta family frequency.

This chain uses TRBV6-6 with TRBJ2-1; 9 nucleotides agree with TRBD2. Sequenced here: cultured PBMCs, sampled from culture after CMV antigen stimulation. This receptor was obtained from a human donor in good health (CMV status not recorded). Some clones in this sample may be carry-over from other donors' samples. This CDR3 reads CASSYLAGSGNEQFF. CDR3 nucleotides: TGTGCCAGCAGTTACCTAGCGGGAAGTGGGAATGAGCAGTTCTTC.